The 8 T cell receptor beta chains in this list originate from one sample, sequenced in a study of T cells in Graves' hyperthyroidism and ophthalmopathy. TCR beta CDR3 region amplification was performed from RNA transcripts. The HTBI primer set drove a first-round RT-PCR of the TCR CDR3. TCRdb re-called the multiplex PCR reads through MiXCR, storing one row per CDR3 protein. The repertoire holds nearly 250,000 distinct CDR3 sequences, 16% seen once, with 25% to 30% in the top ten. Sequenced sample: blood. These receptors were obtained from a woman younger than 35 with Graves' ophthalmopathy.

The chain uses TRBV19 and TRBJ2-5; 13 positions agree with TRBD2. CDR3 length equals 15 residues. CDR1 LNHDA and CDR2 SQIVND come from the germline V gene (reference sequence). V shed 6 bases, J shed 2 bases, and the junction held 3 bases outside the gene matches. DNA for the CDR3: TGTGCCAGTAGATCACTAGCGGGAGGGCAAGAGACCCAGTACTTC. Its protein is CASRSLAGGQETQYF.

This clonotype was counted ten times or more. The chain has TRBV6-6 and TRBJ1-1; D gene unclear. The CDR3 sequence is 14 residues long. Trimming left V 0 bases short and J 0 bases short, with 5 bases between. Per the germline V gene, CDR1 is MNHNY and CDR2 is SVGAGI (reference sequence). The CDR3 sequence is CASSYSPVNTEAFF. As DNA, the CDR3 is TGTGCCAGCAGTTACTCGCCAGTGAACACTGAAGCTTTCTTT.

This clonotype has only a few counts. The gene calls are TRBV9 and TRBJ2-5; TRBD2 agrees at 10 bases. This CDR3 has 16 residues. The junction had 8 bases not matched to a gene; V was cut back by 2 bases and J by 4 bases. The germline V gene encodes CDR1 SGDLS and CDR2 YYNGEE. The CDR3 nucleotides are TGTGCCAGCAGCGTCCGTAGCGGGGGGTTCAGAGAGACCCAGTACTTC. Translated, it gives CASSVRSGGFRETQYF.

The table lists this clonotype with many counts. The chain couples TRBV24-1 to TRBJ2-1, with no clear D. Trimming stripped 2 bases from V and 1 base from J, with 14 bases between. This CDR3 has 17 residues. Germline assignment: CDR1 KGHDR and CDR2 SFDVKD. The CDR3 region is CATSDWNTRISYNEQFF. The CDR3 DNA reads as TGTGCCACCAGTGATTGGAACACGAGGATATCCTACAATGAGCAGTTCTTC.

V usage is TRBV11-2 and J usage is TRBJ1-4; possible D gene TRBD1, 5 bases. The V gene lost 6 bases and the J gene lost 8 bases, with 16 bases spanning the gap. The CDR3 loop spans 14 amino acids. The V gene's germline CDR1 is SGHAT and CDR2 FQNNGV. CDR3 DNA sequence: TGTGCCAGCAGACGACCGGGACGACGGGAAAAACTGTTTTTT. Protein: CASRRPGRREKLFF.

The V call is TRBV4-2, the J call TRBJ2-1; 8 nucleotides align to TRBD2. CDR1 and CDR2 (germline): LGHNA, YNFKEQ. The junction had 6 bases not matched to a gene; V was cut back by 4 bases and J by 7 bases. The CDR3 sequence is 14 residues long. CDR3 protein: CASSLGTRLNEQFF. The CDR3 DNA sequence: TGTGCCAGCAGCCTTGGGACTAGGTTGAATGAGCAGTTCTTC.

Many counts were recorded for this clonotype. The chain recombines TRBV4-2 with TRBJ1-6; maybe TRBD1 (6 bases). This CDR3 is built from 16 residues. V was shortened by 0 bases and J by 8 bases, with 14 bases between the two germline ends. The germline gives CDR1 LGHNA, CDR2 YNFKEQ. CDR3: CASSQDFRTDYSPLHF. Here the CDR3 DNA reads TGTGCCAGCAGCCAAGATTTCCGGACAGATTATTCACCCCTCCACTTT.

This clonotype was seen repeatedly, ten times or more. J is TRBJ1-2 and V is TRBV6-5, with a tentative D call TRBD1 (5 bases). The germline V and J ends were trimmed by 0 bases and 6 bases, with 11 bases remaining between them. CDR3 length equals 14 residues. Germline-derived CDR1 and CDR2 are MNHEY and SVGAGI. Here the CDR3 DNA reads TGTGCCAGCAGTTACTCGGCAGCAGGGAATGGCTACACCTTC. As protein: CASSYSAAGNGYTF.